The entry that follows covers one T cell receptor (beta chain) sequence. Participants reported their clinical history, and cohort assignment relied on those reports. Cohort 3 donors were reported recovered after two negative PCRs, clearance, or symptom resolution. This specimen belongs to a study of blood T cell repertoires in COVID-19. Study in general: T cells, B-cell-depleted T cells, or PBMCs provided the cDNA or gDNA that served as material.

The V and J ends lost 6 bases and 2 bases, in that order; junction bases with no gene match: 1. CDR3 length equals 12 residues. The germline V gene has CDR1 SQVTM and CDR2 ANQGSEA. Assay used: immunoSEQ multiplex PCR; TCRdb lists only in-frame clones, some missing. The sample holds fewer than 350,000 clones; around 86% are singletons and the top ten take 1.5% to 2%. The sequenced sample consisted of PBMCs or T cells enriched from blood (not recorded which). This chain links TRBV29-1 with TRBJ2-1; 7 bases are a match to TRBD2. The sequence came from a woman aged 35 to 49 who had recovered from COVID-19. Here the CDR3 reads CSVGGAYNEQFF. DNA for the CDR3: TGCAGCGTGGGGGGGGCCTACAATGAGCAGTTCTTC.